The clone carrying this TCR beta chain is a singleton in its sample. Antigen specificity is unknown. This record belongs to a study of Graves' ophthalmopathy and Graves' hyperthyroidism. Across the study: Absence of ophthalmopathy within 18 months of follow-up defined stable hyperthyroidism. Study-wide points: Detected in blood as well were most expanded thyroid clonotypes with frequency above 0.001.

Germline V gene data show CDR1 as DFQATT and CDR2 as SNEGSKA (reference sequence). Trimming removed 1 base at V and 12 bases at J, with 15 bases between. CDR3 length equals 12 residues. The authors enrolled newly diagnosed hyperthyroidism patients aged 18 to 65 with under 2 months' duration. Enrollment excluded any patients with other autoimmune diseases, uncontrolled infections, pregnancy or lactation. Scientists amplified the TCR beta CDR3 regions from RNA transcripts. An initial RT-PCR round employing HTBI primers preceded a second-round multiplex PCR. TCRdb re-derived calls from the multiplex PCR reads in MiXCR, one entry per CDR3 protein. The data contain about 500,000 distinct CDR3 sequences, approximately 37% of them singletons.

This TCR was sampled from an adult man with Graves' hyperthyroidism. The sequencing input was peripheral blood or thyroid tissue (not recorded which). V gene TRBV20-1 combines with J gene TRBJ1-2; no firm D call. CDR3 nucleotide sequence: TGCAGTGCTAGAGGTGCAGGCGCTGGAAACACCTTC. Its protein product is CSARGAGAGNTF.